Sequencing of this T cell receptor (beta chain) was carried out in a study of monozygotic twins with inflammatory bowel disease. About this clonotype: As yet, its antigen is unknown.

Whole blood supplied total RNA, and T cells were not sorted. Study-wide points: Separate T cell subtypes could not be resolved from one another. IBD patients carried less diverse TCRbeta repertoires (inverse Simpson) than healthy co-twins.

Following a re-call of the 5' RACE reads, TCRdb has one entry per CDR3 protein and lacks DNA. This listing includes about 380,000 distinct CDR3 sequences. This TCR was recovered from a human donor with ulcerative colitis or Crohn's disease, or a healthy co-twin of an affected twin (not recorded which). What was sequenced was blood.

Here the CDR3 reads CASSKAGTGSNYGYTF. The chain employs TRBV5-4 and TRBJ1-2; without DNA, the TCRdb call of TRBD1 cannot be checked. This CDR3 has 16 amino acids. Germline CDR1 is SGHNT and CDR2 is YYREEE (reference sequence).